This T cell receptor beta chain was identified during a study of cytomegalovirus exposure and HLA in healthy donors. The PCR was carried out with 60 Vbeta primers and 13 Jbeta primers. Assay used: immunoSEQ multiplex PCR; TCRdb lists only in-frame clones, some missing. The sample carries roughly 170,000 clones, about 72% recorded once. Sequenced material: PBMCs. The receptor comes from a girl aged 5 to 17 in good health and CMV-seronegative.

CDR3 amino acids: CASSLPDEQFF. CDR3 nucleotide sequence: TGTGCCAGCAGCTTACCGGATGAGCAGTTCTTC. The chain carries TRBV7-9 and TRBJ2-1, with D uncertain. Germline CDR1 and CDR2: SEHNR and FQNEAQ (reference sequence). CDR3 length: 11 amino acids. Deletions cut 2 bases from V and 8 bases from J, with 4 bases between.